A selection of T cell receptor beta chains follows, all from one sample in a study of T-cell reconstitution after alpha-beta-depleted transplantation in children. A single record per CDR3 protein comes from TCRdb applying MiXCR to the PCR reads. Among 490,000 or so distinct CDR3 sequences, around 13% were seen once, and the ten largest hold roughly 5.4%. The sequenced sample was PBMCs from the stem cell graft donor, obtained from the stem cell graft. These receptors were collected from a human donor who donated a stem cell graft to a child with combined immunodeficiency. Each CDR3 is given with its conserved first and last residue. The order of the fields is V gene, J gene, CDR3 protein.

V gene: TRBV10-2
J gene: TRBJ1-2
CDR3 protein: CASSDPPKLDRGHGYTF

V gene: TRBV21-1
J gene: TRBJ2-5
CDR3 protein: CASRASETQYF

V gene: TRBV12-3/TRBV12-4
J gene: TRBJ2-7
CDR3 protein: CASSYPASGRSYEQYF

V gene: TRBV7-9
J gene: TRBJ2-7
CDR3 protein: CASSFGPRTGDYEQYF

V gene: TRBV27
J gene: TRBJ2-3
CDR3 protein: CASSLSGGGFSTDTQYF

V gene: TRBV19
J gene: TRBJ2-4
CDR3 protein: CASSPPVRDIQYF

V gene: TRBV4-3
J gene: TRBJ1-4
CDR3 protein: CASSPRRNEKLFF

V gene: TRBV12-3/TRBV12-4
J gene: TRBJ2-5
CDR3 protein: CASSVHKIETQYF

V gene: TRBV7-3
J gene: TRBJ1-1
CDR3 protein: CASSLSGRGNTEAFF

V gene: TRBV7-9
J gene: TRBJ1-5
CDR3 protein: CASSLGTGVQPQHF

V gene: TRBV7-8
J gene: TRBJ2-1
CDR3 protein: CASSLARGGGGSNEQFF

V gene: TRBV29-1
J gene: TRBJ2-1
CDR3 protein: CSAWTSGRSYNEQFF

V gene: TRBV7-2
J gene: TRBJ1-3
CDR3 protein: CASSSGTGPGNTIYF

V gene: TRBV6-5
J gene: TRBJ1-2
CDR3 protein: CASSYQGVEGGYTF

V gene: TRBV12-3/TRBV12-4
J gene: TRBJ1-6
CDR3 protein: CASRMDGGPLHF

V gene: TRBV12-3/TRBV12-4
J gene: TRBJ2-7
CDR3 protein: CASSFANSAPGRSEQYF

V gene: TRBV18
J gene: TRBJ2-1
CDR3 protein: CASSSSGPSNNEQFF

V gene: TRBV7-2
J gene: TRBJ2-3
CDR3 protein: CASSLLRDTQYF

V gene: TRBV6-1
J gene: TRBJ2-7
CDR3 protein: CASMYRGGREEQYF

V gene: TRBV12-5
J gene: TRBJ2-7
CDR3 protein: CASGLGPYEQYF

V gene: TRBV5-1
J gene: TRBJ2-4
CDR3 protein: CASSFLGYIQYF

V gene: TRBV24-1
J gene: TRBJ2-1
CDR3 protein: CATSSLADSYNEQFF

V gene: TRBV12-3/TRBV12-4
J gene: TRBJ2-1
CDR3 protein: CASSLGAFSYNEQFF

V gene: TRBV12-3/TRBV12-4
J gene: TRBJ2-1
CDR3 protein: CASRNGRAGDEQFF

V gene: TRBV29-1
J gene: TRBJ2-5
CDR3 protein: CSVVAEKETQYF

V gene: TRBV19
J gene: TRBJ2-7
CDR3 protein: CASSMIDSYYEQYF

V gene: TRBV28
J gene: TRBJ2-3
CDR3 protein: CASSLRDRGLRDTQYF

V gene: TRBV27
J gene: TRBJ2-1
CDR3 protein: CASPSGTSLNGEQFF

V gene: TRBV5-5
J gene: TRBJ2-2
CDR3 protein: CASGWNTGELFF

V gene: TRBV7-9
J gene: TRBJ1-2
CDR3 protein: CASSTLDRGYGYTF

V gene: TRBV12-3/TRBV12-4
J gene: TRBJ1-1
CDR3 protein: CASSHVFWDRDTEAFF

V gene: TRBV20-1
J gene: TRBJ1-5
CDR3 protein: CSALLGQGGQPQHF

V gene: TRBV7-3
J gene: TRBJ2-2
CDR3 protein: CASSLFSGSYPANTGELFF